The 21 T cell receptor beta chains below come from one sample, sequenced in a study of T cell repertoires in cytomegalovirus infection. No antigen has been assigned to these receptors. TCRdb fed the reads into MiXCR, producing one record per CDR3 protein. The data hold some 220,000 distinct CDR3 sequences, with 35% to 40% observed a single time. Sequenced here: CD8+ T cells from cultured PBMCs, sampled from culture after CMV antigen stimulation. The receptors derive from a human donor in good health (CMV status not recorded). Some clones in this sample may be carry-over from other donors' samples.

This clonotype came up a few times. The chain joins TRBV7-9 to TRBJ2-7, with 11 bases matching TRBD2. V dropped 5 bases and J dropped 4; count of bases not matched to a gene: 4. Per germline, CDR1 SEHNR and CDR2 FQNEAQ (reference sequence). The CDR3 contains 14 residues. CDR3 bases: TGTGCCAGCAGCGCCACTAGCGGGAGATACGAGCAGTACTTC. It translates to CASSATSGRYEQYF.

The CDR3 DNA reads TGTGCCAGCAGACCTAGCGGGGTTAAGAACACCGGGGAGCTGTTTTTT. It encodes CASRPSGVKNTGELFF. V gene TRBV12-3 or TRBV12-4 combines with J gene TRBJ2-2, with 9 positions matching TRBD2. CDR3 length: 16 residues. V shed 6 bases, J shed 1 base, and the junction held 6 bases outside the gene matches.

This clonotype was observed at least ten times. The chain links TRBV7-2 to TRBJ2-3, with 9 bases that match TRBD2. CDR3 length: 15 residues. Germline-derived CDR1 and CDR2 are SGHTA and FQGNSA. Unmatched junction bases numbered 2, after V lost 3 bases and J lost 1 base. As DNA, the CDR3 is TGTGCCAGCAGCTTCGCGGGGGGGCGCACAGATACGCAGTATTTT. This encodes CASSFAGGRTDTQYF.

This chain joins TRBV27 and TRBJ2-7, with 8 bases matching TRBD1. V trimming: 5 bases; J trimming: 3 bases; junction bases outside the gene matches: 18. The CDR3 loop spans 18 amino acids. CDR1 is MNHEY and CDR2 is SMNVEV in the germline V gene (reference sequence). CDR3 loop: CASSRGVWQGAGSYEQYF. The CDR3 DNA reads as TGTGCCAGCAGTCGGGGTGTATGGCAGGGGGCCGGGAGCTACGAGCAGTACTTC.

The chain is built from TRBV12-3 or TRBV12-4 and TRBJ2-1; 7 nucleotides align to TRBD2. V gave up 6 bases and J gave up 0 bases; unmatched junction bases: 5. The CDR3 spans 15 residues. CDR3 protein: CASRPGTNSYNEQFF. The CDR3 nucleotides read TGTGCCAGCAGGCCCGGGACTAACTCCTACAATGAGCAGTTCTTC.

The V call is TRBV12-3 or TRBV12-4, the J call TRBJ2-3; perhaps D is TRBD1 or TRBD2 (5 bases each). Trimming cost V 5 bases and J 1 base, with 28 bases left between them. The CDR3 is 20 residues long. The CDR3 sequence is CASSPPRPQGEKGGTDTQYF. In nucleotides, the CDR3 is TGTGCCAGCAGTCCTCCCCGGCCCCAAGGGGAGAAGGGTGGCACAGATACGCAGTATTTT.

The gene calls are TRBV7-8 and TRBJ2-5; no clear D gene. The CDR3 has 15 amino acids. V lost 6 bases and J lost 2, with 16 bases in between. CDR1 is SGHVS and CDR2 is FQNEAQ in the germline V gene. This CDR3 reads CASSLFTEVQETQYF. The CDR3 DNA sequence: TGTGCCAGCAGTCTCTTCACAGAAGTGCAAGAGACCCAGTACTTC. The full variable domain, its missing parts supplied by reference TRBV7-8 and TRBJ2-5, is GAGVSQSPRYKVAKRGQDVALRCDPISGHVSLFWYQQALGQGPEFLTYFQNEAQLDKSGLPSDRFFAERPEGSVSTLKIQRTQQEDSAVYLCASSLFTEVQETQYFGPGTRLLVL.

The chain links TRBV27 to TRBJ1-1; TRBD1 might be the D (6 bases). V was trimmed by 5 bases and J by 1 base, leaving 11 bases between them. The germline CDR1 and CDR2 sequences are MNHEY and SMNVEV (reference sequence). The CDR3 has 14 amino acids. Here the CDR3 DNA reads TGTGCCAGCAGTGCCTTGACAGGGAACACTGAAGCTTTCTTT. This gives the protein CASSALTGNTEAFF.

This clonotype was picked up a small number of times. The rearrangement links TRBV15 to TRBJ2-1; no firm D call. This CDR3 is 14 amino acids long. The V end lost 0 bases, the J end lost 4 bases, and 7 bases lay between the germline ends. Germline V gene sequence: CDR1 LNHNV, CDR2 YYDKDF (reference sequence). The CDR3 DNA follows: TGTGCCACCAGCAGAGATCAAGCGTACAATGAGCAGTTCTTC. It specifies CATSRDQAYNEQFF.

The rearrangement links TRBV12-3 or TRBV12-4 to TRBJ1-2; no clear D gene. V lost 5 bases to trimming and J lost 6 bases, with 13 bases between them. The CDR3 is 13 residues long. The chain's CDR3 is CASSPIIHHGYTF. The CDR3 coding sequence is TGTGCCAGCAGTCCCATAATCCATCATGGCTACACCTTC.

This clonotype was seen a handful of times. The chain couples TRBV2 to TRBJ1-4, with D perhaps matching TRBD1 (6 bases). The germline V and J ends were trimmed by 1 base and 6 bases, with 18 bases remaining between them. Germline CDR1 and CDR2: SNHLY and FYNNEI. The CDR3 covers 17 residues. The CDR3 nucleotides read TGTGCCAGCAGTGAAGAACCGACGGGGGCTAGGGATGAAAAACTGTTTTTT. Its translation: CASSEEPTGARDEKLFF.

V gene TRBV7-9 combines with J gene TRBJ2-1, with 7 bases matching TRBD1. The CDR3 spans 17 residues. From germline, CDR1 is SEHNR and CDR2 FQNEAQ (reference sequence). Losses at the gene ends were 2 bases for V and 4 bases for J; bases not matched to a gene: 11. CDR3 DNA: TGTGCCAGCAGCTTATTGACCGAACAGGGGAAGTACAATGAGCAGTTCTTC. It specifies CASSLLTEQGKYNEQFF.

This chain joins TRBV20-1 and TRBJ2-7; D not certain. CDR1 and CDR2 (germline): DFQATT, SNEGSKA (reference sequence). The CDR3 covers 14 residues. The V end was cut by 2 bases, the J end by 0 bases, with 11 bases between. In DNA, the CDR3 is TGCAGTGCTAGATTCCAGATGAGCTCCTACGAGCAGTACTTC. Its protein product is CSARFQMSSYEQYF.

This clonotype has more than one count but fewer than ten. The chain carries TRBV10-3 and TRBJ1-1, with D hard to call. Germline-derived CDR1 and CDR2 are ENHRY and SYGVKD. V lost 0 bases and J 1 base, leaving 9 bases between the germline ends. The CDR3 runs to 15 residues. Here the CDR3 DNA reads TGTGCCATCAGTGAGTCGAACAAGAGGAACACTGAAGCTTTCTTT. This codes for CAISESNKRNTEAFF.

Turning to this clonotype: At one of its ends the junction is not consistent with the germline gene, which may arise from a read error. J is TRBJ2-2 and V is TRBV7-7; 12 nucleotides line up with TRBD2. The CDR3 contains 20 residues. Germline V lookup: CDR1 SSHAT, CDR2 FNYEAQ (reference sequence). CDR3 residues: CASSPQGGLAGVANTGELFF. CDR3 DNA: TGTGCTAGCAGCCCCCAGGGGGGACTAGCGGGCGTCGCGAACACCGGGGAGCTGTTTTTT.

The chain uses TRBV5-1 and TRBJ2-7; 9 nucleotides line up with TRBD1. Losses at the gene ends were 5 bases for V and 0 bases for J; bases not matched to a gene: 6. Germline V CDR1 and CDR2: SGHRS, YFSETQ. This CDR3 is built from 15 residues. The CDR3 sequence is CASRDWDRASYEQYF. The CDR3 nucleotides read TGCGCCAGCAGAGACTGGGACAGGGCCTCCTACGAGCAGTACTTC. Drawing the rest from reference TRBV5-1 and TRBJ2-7, the complete variable domain is KAGVTQTPRYLIKTRGQQVTLSCSPISGHRSVSWYQQTPGQGLQFLFEYFSETQRNKGNFPGRFSGRQFSNSRSEMNVSTLELGDSALYLCASRDWDRASYEQYFGPGTRLTVT.

The chain combines TRBV4-2 with TRBJ2-3; tentatively, D is TRBD1 or TRBD2 (5 bases each). CDR3 size: 16 residues. The germline CDR1 and CDR2 sequences are LGHNA and YNFKEQ. Deletions cut 5 bases from V and 1 base from J, with 16 bases between. The chain's CDR3 is CASSGTGTEGTDTQYF. As DNA, the CDR3 is TGTGCCAGCAGCGGTACGGGGACGGAGGGCACAGATACGCAGTATTTT.

This rearrangement joins TRBV25-1 to TRBJ2-7, with unresolved D. V gave up 3 bases and J gave up 11 bases, with 8 bases separating them. This CDR3 has 10 residues. Per germline, CDR1 MGHDK and CDR2 SYGVNS. The CDR3 reads CASSDGKKYF. DNA of the CDR3: TGTGCCAGCAGTGACGGTAAAAAGTACTTC.

The chain is built from TRBV27 and TRBJ2-3; D unresolved. The length of the CDR3 is 13 residues. Trimming cost V 2 bases and J 4 bases, with 7 bases left between them. The germline V gene encodes CDR1 MNHEY and CDR2 SMNVEV (reference sequence). The CDR3 sequence is CASSLVAADTQYF. CDR3 nucleotides: TGTGCCAGCAGTTTAGTGGCAGCAGATACGCAGTATTTT.

This clonotype has just a few counts. The chain is built from TRBV7-9 and TRBJ2-1; TRBD2 matches 7 bases. From germline, CDR1 is SEHNR and CDR2 FQNEAQ (reference sequence). The CDR3 is made up of 15 amino acids. The junction had 12 bases not matched to a gene; V was cut back by 3 bases and J by 10 bases. CDR3 nucleotide sequence: TGTGCCAGCAGCTTTATTTTGGGGGGGGACCGAGAGCAGTTCTTC. This gives the protein CASSFILGGDREQFF.

This chain links TRBV27 with TRBJ1-1, with D unresolved. The CDR3 sequence is 13 residues long. V was clipped by 3 bases and J by 4 bases, with 9 bases between them. The germline V gene encodes CDR1 MNHEY and CDR2 SMNVEV (reference sequence). DNA for the CDR3: TGTGCCAGCAGTTTGCAAGGTGGCACTGAAGCTTTCTTT. It yields the protein CASSLQGGTEAFF.